This T cell receptor (beta chain) was found in a study of blood T cell repertoires in COVID-19. Study-level background: Samples came from the United States, Italy and Spain, spanning acute and convalescent COVID-19. Sample material is recorded as cDNA or gDNA derived from T cells, B-cell-depleted T cells, or PBMCs.

The method was immunoSEQ multiplex PCR; TCRdb's version includes in-frame clones alone and lacks a portion of them. The sample has 350,000 to 500,000 clones, 70% to 90% seen once; the top ten hold approximately 1.5%. A case of COVID-19 had been met by exposed participants within 2 weeks before study entry. The length of the CDR3 is 16 residues. The trim removed 0 bases at V and 5 bases at J, leaving 6 bases unmatched. Germline CDR1 WSHSY, CDR2 SAAADI. Input material: PBMCs or T cells enriched from blood (not recorded which). The sequence came from a woman younger than 30 who had been exposed to COVID-19. The V and J genes are TRBV10-2 and TRBJ1-4; 7 bases agree with TRBD1. CDR3 DNA sequence: TGCGCCAGCAGTGAGTCCGGGACAGAATTAAATGAAAAACTGTTTTTT. Its protein is CASSESGTELNEKLFF.